The text below deals with one TCR beta chain. Per the germline V gene, CDR1 is SGHTA and CDR2 is FQGNSA. CDR3 length equals 15 residues. V lost 3 bases, J lost 4 bases, and 12 bases lay in between. Individual cDNA molecules received unique molecular identifiers. TCRdb reprocessed the 5' RACE reads via MiXCR and lists one record per CDR3 protein. The data contain tens of thousands of distinct CDR3 sequences, 10% of them seen just once; the ten biggest clones take up 6% to 8.5%. The entry originates in a study of early T cells in non-severe SARS-CoV-2 infection. The rearrangement links TRBV7-2 to TRBJ2-2; D is unclear. This specimen consisted of whole blood, obtained at baseline. The receptor was derived from an adult who was a healthcare worker with PCR-confirmed SARS-CoV-2 infection or an uninfected control (not recorded which). Written as DNA, the CDR3 is TGTGCCAGCAGCTTTAACGACGGAGTCACCGGGGAGCTGTTTTTT. It is translated as CASSFNDGVTGELFF. Together with reference TRBV7-2 and TRBJ2-2, the CDR3 gives the full variable domain: GAGVSQSPSNKVTEKGKDVELRCDPISGHTALYWYRQSLGQGLEFLIYFQGNSAPDKSGLPSDRFSAERTGGSVSTLTIQRTQQEDSAVYLCASSFNDGVTGELFFGEGSRLTVL.